The entry below describes one T cell receptor beta chain. These data come from a study of blood T cells in healthy people across ages. Sample-barcoded 5' priming and a J-beta primer mix drove a second PCR of about 6 to 12 cycles. TCRdb passed the 5' RACE reads through MiXCR, listing each CDR3 protein once. The sample lists roughly 1.5 million distinct CDR3 sequences; under 55% were seen once. Germline CDR1 reads MDHEN; CDR2 reads SYDVKM. CDR3 length: 15 residues. V was trimmed by 4 bases and J by 12 bases, leaving 22 bases between them. The clonotype comes from a young woman in good health. The gene calls are TRBV28 and TRBJ2-1, with D maybe TRBD1 (6 bases). Source material: blood. The CDR3 DNA reads TGTGCCAGCAGTTCCGGGACAACCTGGATTTGGGGGCAGTTCTTC. Its translation is CASSSGTTWIWGQFF.